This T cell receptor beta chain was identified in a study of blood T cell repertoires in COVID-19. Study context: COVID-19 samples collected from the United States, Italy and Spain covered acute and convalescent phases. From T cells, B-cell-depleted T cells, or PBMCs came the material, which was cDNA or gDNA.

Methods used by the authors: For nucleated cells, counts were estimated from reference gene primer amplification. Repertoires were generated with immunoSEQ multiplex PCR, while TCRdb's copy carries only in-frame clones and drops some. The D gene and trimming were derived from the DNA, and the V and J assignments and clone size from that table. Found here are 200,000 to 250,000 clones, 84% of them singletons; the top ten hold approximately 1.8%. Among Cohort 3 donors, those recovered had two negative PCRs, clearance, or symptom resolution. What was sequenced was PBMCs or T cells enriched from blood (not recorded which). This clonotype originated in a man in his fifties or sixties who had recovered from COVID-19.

In DNA, the CDR3 is TGTGCCAGCAGCCACCTCACAGGGGCCGGCTACGAGCAGTACTTC. As protein: CASSHLTGAGYEQYF. The chain combines TRBV4-2 with TRBJ2-7; the match to TRBD1 covers 7 bases. CDR1 and CDR2 from the germline V gene are LGHNA and YNFKEQ. CDR3 length equals 15 residues. Unmatched junction bases numbered 8, after V lost 3 bases and J lost 3 bases.